Shown below are 2 T cell receptor beta chains from a single sample sequenced in a study of shared clonotypes between healthy human individuals. Data came from immunoSEQ multiplex PCR; TCRdb stores just in-frame clones and leaves some out. The data contain under 1,100,000 clones, 60% to 80% of them seen just once; the ten biggest clones take up nearly 1.5%. Sample: memory CD4+ T cells sorted from blood. As for subset: CD45RA-negative fraction. The receptors derive from a young man in good health.

This clone has only one observation. A read error may produce the germline difference seen at one junction end. This chain uses TRBV5-1 with TRBJ2-7; possibly TRBD1 for D (5 bases). Germline-derived CDR1 and CDR2 are SGHRS and YFSETQ. CDR3 length: 13 residues. This CDR3 is CASSLGQGLHLNF. CDR3 bases: TGCGCCAGCAGCTTGGGTCAGGGCCTCCATTTGAACTTC.

The chain uses TRBV10-3 and TRBJ1-1; D remains ambiguous. Germline V CDR1 and CDR2: ENHRY, SYGVKD. Trimming took off 4 bases at V and 3 bases at J, with 12 bases between the two ends. The CDR3 length is 14 residues. The CDR3 here is CAISGGVTHTEAFF. The CDR3 region has the DNA TGTGCCATCAGTGGTGGGGTAACTCACACTGAAGCTTTCTTT.